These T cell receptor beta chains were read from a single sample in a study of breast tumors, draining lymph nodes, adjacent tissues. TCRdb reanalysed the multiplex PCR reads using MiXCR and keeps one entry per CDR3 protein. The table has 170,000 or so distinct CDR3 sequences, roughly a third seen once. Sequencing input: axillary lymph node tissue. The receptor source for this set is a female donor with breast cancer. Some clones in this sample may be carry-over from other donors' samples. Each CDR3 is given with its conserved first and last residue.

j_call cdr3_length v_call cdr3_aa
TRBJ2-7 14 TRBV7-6 CASSLEGTGYEQYF
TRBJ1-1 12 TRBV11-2 CASSLQYTGAFF
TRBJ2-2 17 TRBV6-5 CASSYRTGERDTGELFF
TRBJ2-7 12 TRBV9 CASSVGDYEQYF
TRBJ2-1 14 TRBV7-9 CASSLGLATNEQFF
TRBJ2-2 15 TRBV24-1 CAVIGTILNTGELFF
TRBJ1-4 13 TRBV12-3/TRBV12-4 CASSYLGIEKLFF
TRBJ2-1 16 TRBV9 CASSARAGGPKNEQFF
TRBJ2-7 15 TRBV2 CASSAIPGPYDEQYF
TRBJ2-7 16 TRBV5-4 CASSPGQPPSTYEQYF
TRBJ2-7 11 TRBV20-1 CSASESYEQYF
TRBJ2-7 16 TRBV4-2 CASSQDEARSSYEQYF
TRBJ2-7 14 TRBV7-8 CASSWSFEAYEQYF
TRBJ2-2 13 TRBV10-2 CAISDQNTGELFF
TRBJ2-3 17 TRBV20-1 CSARDPRTSGITDTQYF
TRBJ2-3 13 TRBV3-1 CASSQPRTDTQYF
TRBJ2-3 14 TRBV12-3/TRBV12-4 CASRREASYNEQYF
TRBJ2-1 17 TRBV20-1 CSARAILTSGDYNEQFF
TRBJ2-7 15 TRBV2 CASRKQGSSFYEQYF
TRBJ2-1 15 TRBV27 CASSLWASGSNEQFF
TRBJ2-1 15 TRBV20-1 CSALPPTSPMAEQFF
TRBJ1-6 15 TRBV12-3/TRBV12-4 CASSSLGQGPSPLHF
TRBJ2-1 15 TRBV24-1 CATSDLDDRGNEQFF
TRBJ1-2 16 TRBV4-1 CASSQLQRMLNYGYTF
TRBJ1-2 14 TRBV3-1 CASTGTVGGNGYTF